The 3 T cell receptor beta chains below come from one sample, sequenced in a study of T-cell reconstitution after alpha-beta-depleted transplantation in children. Library preparation (for TCRbeta) was performed with unique molecular identifiers. TCRdb independently ran MiXCR on the PCR reads; one entry per CDR3 protein. The profile shows 45,000 or so distinct CDR3 sequences, roughly half of them singletons. The sequences come from peripheral blood, collected before TCRalphabeta/CD19-depleted stem cell transplant. All receptors come from a boy under two years old with SCID, due to receive a stem cell transplant.

This clonotype was detected only a few times. The chain joins TRBV6-4 to TRBJ2-7; D gene uncertain. Germline V gene sequence: CDR1 MRHNA, CDR2 SNTAGT. Trimming shortened V by 4 bases and J by 2 bases, and 9 bases separated the two germline ends. The CDR3 contains 13 residues. The CDR3 DNA sequence: TGTGCCAGCAGTGGGCAGGCTACCTACGAGCAGTACTTC. Protein product: CASSGQATYEQYF.

The chain couples TRBV20-1 to TRBJ2-3; the D gene is possibly TRBD1 (6 bases). CDR3 length: 13 residues. V lost 0 bases and J 3 bases, leaving 7 bases between the germline ends. Germline CDR1 is DFQATT and CDR2 is SNEGSKA (reference sequence). The CDR3 reads CSAREQGTDTQYF. CDR3 in DNA: TGCAGTGCTAGAGAACAGGGAACAGATACGCAGTATTTT.

DNA for the CDR3: TGTGCCAGCAGGGGGGGGACATTCAACGGGGAGACCCAGTACTTC. Protein sequence: CASRGGTFNGETQYF. This sequence joins TRBV2 and TRBJ2-5; TRBD2 might be the D (7 bases). The CDR3 has 15 amino acids. Germline V gene lookup returns CDR1 SNHLY and CDR2 FYNNEI. The V gene lost 6 bases and the J gene lost 5 bases, with 19 bases spanning the gap.